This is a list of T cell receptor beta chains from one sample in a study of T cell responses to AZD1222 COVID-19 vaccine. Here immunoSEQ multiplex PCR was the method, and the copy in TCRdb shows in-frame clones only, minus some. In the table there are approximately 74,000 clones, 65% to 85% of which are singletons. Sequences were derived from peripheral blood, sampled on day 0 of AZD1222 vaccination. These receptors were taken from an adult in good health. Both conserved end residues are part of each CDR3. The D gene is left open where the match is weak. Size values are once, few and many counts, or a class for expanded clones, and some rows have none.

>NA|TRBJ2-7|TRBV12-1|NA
CASSFVQRSTYEQYF
TGTGCCAGCAGCTTTGTCCAGCGATCGACCTACGAGCAGTACTTC
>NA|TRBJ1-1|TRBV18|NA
CASSPNGWDAEAFF
TGTGCCAGCTCACCTAATGGATGGGACGCTGAAGCTTTCTTT
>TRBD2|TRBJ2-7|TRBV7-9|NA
CASSLGRGSEEQYF
TGTGCCAGCAGCTTAGGGCGGGGGTCGGAAGAGCAGTACTTC
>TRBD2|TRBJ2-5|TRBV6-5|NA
CASSVAGGGETQYF
TGTGCCAGCAGCGTAGCGGGAGGGGGGGAGACCCAGTACTTC
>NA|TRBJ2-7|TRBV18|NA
CASSPTQGQTYEQYF
TGTGCCAGCTCACCGACACAGGGACAAACCTACGAGCAGTACTTC
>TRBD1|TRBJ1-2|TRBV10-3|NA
CAISRDRGPEGYTF
TGTGCCATCAGTCGGGACAGGGGGCCGGAAGGCTACACCTTC
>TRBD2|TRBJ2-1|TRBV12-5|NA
CASGTRLAGVSEQFF
TGTGCTAGTGGTACTAGACTAGCGGGAGTGAGTGAGCAGTTCTTC
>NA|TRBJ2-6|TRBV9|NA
CASSSPSNVLTF
TGTGCCAGCAGCTCTCCGAGCAACGTCCTGACTTTC
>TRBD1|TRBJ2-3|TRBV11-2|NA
CASSLEADRGRKDTQYF
TGTGCCAGCAGCTTAGAGGCGGACAGGGGGCGCAAAGATACGCAGTATTTT
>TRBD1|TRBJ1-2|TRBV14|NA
CASSGTGNYGYTF
TGTGCCAGCAGCGGGACAGGGAACTATGGCTACACCTTC
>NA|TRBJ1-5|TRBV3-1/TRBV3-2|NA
CASSQGALRVEGPQHF
TGTGCCAGCAGCCAAGGGGCTCTAAGGGTGGAGGGGCCCCAGCATTTT
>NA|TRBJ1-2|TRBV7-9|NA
CASSKLQGNYGYTF
TGTGCCAGCAGCAAATTACAGGGAAACTATGGCTACACCTTC
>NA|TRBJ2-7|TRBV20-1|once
CSASFPGYPGEQYF
TGCAGTGCTAGTTTTCCGGGCTACCCGGGGGAGCAGTACTTC
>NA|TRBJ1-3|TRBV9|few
CASSVGAGSGASSGNTIYF
TGTGCCAGCAGCGTCGGGGCGGGTAGTGGAGCGAGCTCTGGAAACACCATATATTTT
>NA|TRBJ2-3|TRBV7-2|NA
CASSLFGQPNTDTQYF
TGTGCCAGCAGCTTATTCGGCCAGCCGAACACAGATACGCAGTATTTT